The present T cell receptor (beta chain) was sequenced within a study of blood T cell repertoires in COVID-19. The wider study: Sites across the United States, Italy and Spain contributed samples from acute and convalescent COVID-19. T cells, B-cell-depleted T cells, or PBMCs provided the cDNA or gDNA that served as material.

TCRdb's table, derived via immunoSEQ multiplex PCR, lists solely in-frame clones and lacks some. The repertoire has tens of thousands of clones, roughly four fifths of them found once; the top ten carry roughly a fifth. The CDR3 totals 14 residues. The germline V gene has CDR1 LNHDA and CDR2 SQIVND (reference sequence). V lost 3 bases and J lost 5; bases outside the gene matches: 7. Sequencing was carried out using peripheral blood. The chain recombines TRBV19 with TRBJ2-7, with TRBD1 identical over 7 bases. The source is a human donor in a cohort sampled during active COVID-19. Written as DNA, the CDR3 is TGTGCCAGTAGTATGAGTGGGGACAGCCACGAGCAGTACTTC. Residues: CASSMSGDSHEQYF.